The clone carrying this T cell receptor (beta chain) has a count of ten or more. No antigen is known for it. A junction boundary mismatches the germline segment, possibly from a read error. It was by 5'RACE with 10-nucleotide random UMIs that the cDNA was made. Whenever a sequencing run was performed, it yielded over 170 million TCR-beta sequences from 15-18 subjects. TCRdb re-called the 5' RACE reads through MiXCR, storing one row per CDR3 protein. Among 65,000 to 70,000 distinct CDR3 sequences, 4.1% were seen once, and the ten largest hold under 3%. The source of the sample is a study of neurological immune-mediated disorders. Whole-study results and caveats: Association of the multiple sclerosis repertoire cluster with clinical or MRI features was not observed for any feature. Private repertoires in all groups were suggested, as expanded clones shared no CDR3 amino acid sequences across subjects.

Material: PBMCs. The TCR sequence derives from a man aged 45 to 65 with multiple sclerosis.

The CDR3 coding sequence is TGTGCCAGCAGCAGGGGACAGGGGGCGAGGCAGCCCCAGAATTTT. Its translation is CASSRGQGARQPQNF. This chain connects TRBV3-1 to TRBJ1-5; 12 nucleotides agree with TRBD1. Germline CDR1 LGHDT, CDR2 YNNKEL (reference sequence). The CDR3 spans 15 residues.